A single sample gave rise to the 23 T cell receptor beta chains below, sequenced in a study of T-cell reconstitution after alpha-beta-depleted transplantation in children. TCRbeta library construction was performed incorporating unique molecular identifiers. TCRdb ran MiXCR on the PCR reads and lists one entry per CDR3 protein. The sample carries 500,000 or so distinct CDR3 sequences, 30% to 35% recorded once. The sequencing here drew on PBMCs from the stem cell graft donor, taken from the stem cell graft. Receptors were obtained from a human donor who donated a stem cell graft to a child with aplastic anemia.

Only a few counts were recorded for this clonotype. This rearrangement joins TRBV6-2 or TRBV6-3 to TRBJ2-1; 7 bases are a match to TRBD2. The length of the CDR3 is 15 residues. The V segment lost 0 bases and the J segment 6 bases; nucleotides outside the gene matches: 5. Germline V gene lookup returns CDR1 MNHEY and CDR2 SVGEGT. The CDR3 sequence: CASSYSGGSSNEQFF. In DNA form, the CDR3 reads TGTGCCAGCAGTTACTCTGGCGGGAGCTCCAATGAGCAGTTCTTC.

This clonotype was picked up one time. The V call is TRBV5-1, the J call TRBJ2-2; 7 bases agree with TRBD2. CDR1 and CDR2 (germline): SGHRS, YFSETQ. The length of the CDR3 is 15 residues. Trimming at V came to 1 base and at J to 6 bases, leaving 6 bases not matched to a gene. This CDR3 is CASSLSGSGAGELFF. CDR3 bases: TGCGCCAGCAGCTTGTCCGGGAGCGGGGCCGGGGAGCTGTTTTTT.

The chain has TRBV19 and TRBJ1-2; the D is unclear. This CDR3 has 15 amino acids. V gave up 0 bases and J gave up 6 bases, with 14 bases separating them. CDR1 is LNHDA, CDR2 SQIVND, per germline (reference sequence). The CDR3 loop reads CASSIEGTRIHGYTF. CDR3 bases: TGTGCCAGTAGTATAGAAGGTACCAGGATTCATGGCTACACCTTC.

V gene TRBV30 combines with J gene TRBJ2-3; 9 bases map to TRBD1. The trim removed 4 bases at V and 6 bases at J, leaving 5 bases unmatched. The CDR3 runs 13 residues. Germline V CDR1 and CDR2: GTSNPN, SVGIG (reference sequence). In DNA, the CDR3 is TGTGCCTGGAAAGGACAGGGGCTGGATACGCAGTATTTT. Translating it yields CAWKGQGLDTQYF.

This chain links TRBV10-3 with TRBJ1-5, with 7 nucleotides matching TRBD1. Germline V gene sequence: CDR1 ENHRY, CDR2 SYGVKD. This CDR3 contains 17 residues. V was pared by 0 bases and J by 2 bases, with 7 bases of the junction left unmatched. CDR3 bases: TGTGCCATCAGTGAGTCGACAGGGCGAGGCGGCAATCAGCCCCAGCATTTT. This encodes CAISESTGRGGNQPQHF.

There are a few counts of this clonotype. The gene calls are TRBV6-5 and TRBJ1-5, with D unclear. Germline-derived CDR1 and CDR2 are MNHEY and SVGAGI. This CDR3 is 16 amino acids long. Deletions cut 4 bases from V and 1 base from J, with 14 bases between. Here the CDR3 reads CASSSTKIGSNQPQHF. CDR3 nucleotides: TGTGCCAGCAGTTCTACGAAGATAGGGAGCAATCAGCCCCAGCATTTT.

Note on this clonotype: The junction departs from the called germline gene at one end, perhaps through a read error. The CDR3 nucleotides are TGCGCCAGCAGATTGGGGACACTTTCTGGAAACACCATATATTTT. It codes for CASRLGTLSGNTIYF. The rearrangement uses TRBV5-1 and TRBJ1-3; TRBD1 is a possible D gene (6 bases). Germline CDR1 is SGHRS and CDR2 is YFSETQ. The CDR3 sequence is 15 residues long.

This rearrangement joins TRBV10-2 to TRBJ2-5; the D is unclear. The CDR3 totals 14 residues. V was pared by 6 bases and J by 3 bases, with 14 bases between. Germline V gene sequence: CDR1 WSHSY, CDR2 SAAADI. Here the CDR3 DNA reads TGCGCCAGCAGCCACTCGGCCGGTAAAGAGACCCAGTACTTC. Its protein product is CASSHSAGKETQYF.

The CDR3 sequence: CSARDSRGRTEAFF. For the CDR3, the DNA is TGCAGTGCTAGAGATAGCAGGGGGAGGACTGAAGCTTTCTTT. The chain carries TRBV20-1 and TRBJ1-1, with TRBD1 matching over 7 bases. CDR1 is DFQATT and CDR2 is SNEGSKA in the germline V gene (reference sequence). CDR3 length equals 14 residues. The V segment lost 0 bases and the J segment 5 bases; nucleotides outside the gene matches: 6.

This clonotype was detected a few times. The rearrangement links TRBV5-1 to TRBJ2-5; D not resolved. CDR3 size: 15 residues. The germline V and J ends were trimmed by 5 bases and 0 bases, with 14 bases remaining between them. Germline CDR1 and CDR2: SGHRS and YFSETQ. Here the CDR3 DNA reads TGCGCCAGCAGTCTTGGGTCTAGTTACCAAGAGACCCAGTACTTC. Translated: CASSLGSSYQETQYF.

This clonotype was found a few times. The genes are TRBV29-1 and TRBJ2-1; D not resolved. This CDR3 has 13 residues. Per germline, CDR1 SQVTM and CDR2 ANQGSEA. V was clipped by 7 bases and J by 0 bases, with 10 bases between them. CDR3 nucleotide sequence: TGCAGCGCTCCCGGAAGCTCCTACAATGAGCAGTTCTTC. Translated, it gives CSAPGSSYNEQFF.

This clonotype was seen a handful of times. The gene calls are TRBV5-1 and TRBJ2-3; D remains ambiguous. The CDR3 is 15 residues long. With 4 bases removed from V and 4 bases from J, the gap between germline ends came to 16 bases. Germline CDR1 SGHRS, CDR2 YFSETQ. The chain's CDR3 is CASSPGRSRADTQYF. CDR3 DNA sequence: TGCGCCAGCAGCCCTGGGCGTAGTCGGGCAGATACGCAGTATTTT. The whole variable domain, remainder taken from reference TRBV5-1 and TRBJ2-3, is KAGVTQTPRYLIKTRGQQVTLSCSPISGHRSVSWYQQTPGQGLQFLFEYFSETQRNKGNFPGRFSGRQFSNSRSEMNVSTLELGDSALYLCASSPGRSRADTQYFGPGTRLTVL.

As to this clonotype: Without the conserved terminal phenylalanine or tryptophan, this CDR3 likely stems from a read error. The genes are TRBV2 and TRBJ2-1; a possible D gene is TRBD2 (5 bases). Germline V gene data show CDR1 as SNHLY and CDR2 as FYNNEI. The CDR3 runs 14 residues. V shed 4 bases and J shed 4 bases, with 11 bases lying between them. The CDR3 loop is CASSVGVPYNEQFL. CDR3 sequence (DNA): TGTGCCAGCAGTGTGGGAGTCCCATACAATGAGCAGTTCTTA.

This clonotype was detected a few times. The rearrangement links TRBV18 to TRBJ2-3; D is perhaps TRBD2 (6 bases). This CDR3 comprises 14 residues. Germline CDR1 and CDR2: KGHSH and LQKENI. V dropped 5 bases and J dropped 6 bases, with 15 bases sitting between them. CDR3 coding DNA: TGTGCCAGCTCAGACGGGACTTCGGGGGATACGCAGTATTTT. Encoded protein: CASSDGTSGDTQYF.

In this sample, this clonotype turned up a few times. This CDR3 is CSVEILGPSQETQYF. The CDR3 DNA follows: TGCAGCGTTGAGATCCTAGGGCCCTCCCAAGAGACCCAGTACTTC. The chain carries TRBV29-1 and TRBJ2-5; D uncertain. CDR1 is SQVTM, CDR2 ANQGSEA, per germline. This CDR3 contains 15 residues. V dropped 3 bases and J dropped 1 base, with 15 bases sitting between them.

The chain is built from TRBV3-1 and TRBJ2-1; TRBD2 is a possible D gene (6 bases). The CDR3 runs to 14 residues. The V end was cut by 3 bases, the J end by 3 bases, with 9 bases between. The germline gives CDR1 LGHDT, CDR2 YNNKEL (reference sequence). CDR3: CASSHRGGYNEQFF. CDR3 in DNA: TGTGCCAGCAGCCACCGGGGAGGCTACAATGAGCAGTTCTTC.

The table lists this clonotype with a few counts. The chain uses TRBV7-2 and TRBJ1-1, with D maybe TRBD1 (6 bases). Germline CDR1 reads SGHTA; CDR2 reads FQGNSA. This CDR3 is 16 amino acids long. Trimming shortened V by 6 bases and J by 1 base, and 18 bases separated the two germline ends. As DNA, the CDR3 is TGTGCCAGCAGGCTGAGGGGGTCACCGGGGAACACTGAAGCTTTCTTT. It codes for CASRLRGSPGNTEAFF. Looking up the rest from reference TRBV7-2 and TRBJ1-1 gives the full variable domain: GAGVSQSPSNKVTEKGKDVELRCDPISGHTALYWYRQSLGQGLEFLIYFQGNSAPDKSGLPSDRFSAERTGGSVSTLTIQRTQQEDSAVYLCASRLRGSPGNTEAFFGQGTRLTVV.

A few counts support this clonotype. The chain carries TRBV7-3 and TRBJ1-5; D remains ambiguous. The CDR3 has 14 residues. Germline loops: CDR1 SGHTA, CDR2 FQGTGA. V was pared by 1 base and J by 7 bases, with 11 bases between. CDR3 residues: CASSLIGPGQPQHF. The CDR3 nucleotides are TGTGCCAGCAGCTTAATAGGGCCGGGACAGCCCCAGCATTTT.

This chain links TRBV9 with TRBJ1-1, with D tentatively TRBD1 (5 bases). The CDR3 extends over 18 amino acids. V lost 4 bases, J lost 1 base, and 23 bases lay in between. From germline, CDR1 is SGDLS and CDR2 YYNGEE. The CDR3 DNA is TGTGCCAGCAGCCCACGAACCCCGAACTCGGGGGGGAACACTGAAGCTTTCTTT. As protein: CASSPRTPNSGGNTEAFF.

Only a few counts were recorded for this clonotype. The V call is TRBV12-3 or TRBV12-4, the J call TRBJ2-5; no definite D call. Trimming removed 3 bases at V and 5 bases at J, with 7 bases between. This CDR3 has 12 residues. The DNA for the CDR3 is TGTGCCAGCAGTTTGCCGAGGGAGACCCAGTACTTC. Amino acids: CASSLPRETQYF.

This clonotype was observed a handful of times. The rearrangement links TRBV21-1 to TRBJ2-7. TRBV21-1 is reported as a pseudogene. CDR3 length: 12 residues. CDR3 protein: CASSSKNYEQYV. CDR3 DNA sequence: TGTGCCAGCAGCAGTAAGAATTACGAGCAGTACGTC.

This clonotype showed up just a few times. The chain uses TRBV6-2 or TRBV6-3 and TRBJ1-5, with 7 bases aligning to TRBD1. The trim removed 6 bases at V and 3 bases at J, leaving 8 bases unmatched. This CDR3 is 15 amino acids long. Germline V gene lookup returns CDR1 MNHEY and CDR2 SVGEGT. The CDR3 here is CASRTPTGANQPQHF. As DNA, the CDR3 is TGTGCCAGCAGAACCCCAACAGGGGCCAATCAGCCCCAGCATTTT.

The chain carries TRBV19 and TRBJ2-6, with 7 bases that match TRBD1. V gave up 5 bases and J gave up 1 base; unmatched junction bases: 11. Germline V CDR1 and CDR2: LNHDA, SQIVND (reference sequence). CDR3 size: 18 residues. The CDR3 region is CASSPRTGRRSGANVLTF. For the CDR3, the DNA is TGTGCCAGTAGTCCCCGGACAGGCCGCAGGTCTGGGGCCAACGTCCTGACTTTC.